This T cell receptor (beta chain) was observed in a study of cytomegalovirus exposure and HLA in healthy donors. The study, taken as a whole, reports: The authors listed around 150 TCR beta chains as cytomegalovirus-associated.

Details on this clone: Its matching antigen is unknown.

Libraries were prepared by immunoSEQ multiplex PCR; TCRdb keeps only in-frame clonotypes and omits some of them. The sample holds some 160,000 clones, 88% seen once. This CDR3 is 15 amino acids long. V gave up 4 bases and J gave up 0 bases, with 13 bases separating them. Germline CDR1 is SGHDT and CDR2 is YYEEEE. The validation cohort, a group of 130 or so subjects, included the donors and was separate from the roughly 700-subject first cohort. Sequencing was carried out using PBMCs. The V call is TRBV5-6, the J call TRBJ1-1; D unresolved. The sequence derives from a man aged 18 to 29 in good health and CMV-seronegative. CDR3: CASSAVSWVNTEAFF. CDR3 DNA sequence: TGTGCCAGCAGCGCGGTATCGTGGGTGAACACTGAAGCTTTCTTT.